This TCR beta chain emerged from a study of blood T cell repertoires in COVID-19. Background on the study: COVID-19 samples, acute and convalescent, were from the United States, Italy and Spain. The analysed material was cDNA or gDNA that came from T cells, B-cell-depleted T cells, or PBMCs.

The junction had 6 bases not matched to a gene; V was cut back by 1 base and J by 3 bases. This CDR3 comprises 16 residues. Germline V gene sequence: CDR1 SGHAT, CDR2 FQNNGV. In the authors' workflow: Nucleated cell counts were estimated from reference gene primer amplification. Sequencing used immunoSEQ multiplex PCR; TCRdb keeps in-frame clones, though not all of them. Clonal size and the V and J genes are those of that table, whereas D and trimming came from the DNA. The table has under 300,000 clones, around four fifths seen once; the top ten hold 6% to 7%. Sequencing was performed on peripheral blood. This sequence originates from a woman aged 55-70 years with active or convalescent COVID-19. J is TRBJ1-3 and V is TRBV11-2; TRBD1 agrees at 7 bases. The CDR3: CASSLAGRGSGNTIYF. The CDR3 nucleotides are TGTGCCAGCAGCTTAGCCGGCAGGGGGAGTGGAAACACCATATATTTT.